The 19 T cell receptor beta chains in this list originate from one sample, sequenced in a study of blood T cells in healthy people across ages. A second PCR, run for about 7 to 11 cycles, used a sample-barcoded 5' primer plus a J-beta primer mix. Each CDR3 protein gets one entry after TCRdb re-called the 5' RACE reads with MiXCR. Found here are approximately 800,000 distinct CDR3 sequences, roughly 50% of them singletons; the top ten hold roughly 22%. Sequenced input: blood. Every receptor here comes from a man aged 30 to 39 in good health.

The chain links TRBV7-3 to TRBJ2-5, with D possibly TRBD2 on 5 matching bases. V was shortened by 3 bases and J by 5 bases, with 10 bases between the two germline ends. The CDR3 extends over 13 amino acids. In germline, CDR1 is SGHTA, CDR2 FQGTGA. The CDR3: CASSFDGGETQYF. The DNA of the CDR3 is TGTGCCAGCAGCTTCGACGGCGGGGAGACCCAGTACTTC.

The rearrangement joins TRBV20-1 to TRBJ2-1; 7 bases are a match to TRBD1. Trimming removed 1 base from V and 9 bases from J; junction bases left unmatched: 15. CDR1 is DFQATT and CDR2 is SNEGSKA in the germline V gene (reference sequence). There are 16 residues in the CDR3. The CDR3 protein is CSARGPAQGVSSEQFF. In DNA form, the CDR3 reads TGCAGTGCTAGAGGACCCGCCCAGGGGGTTAGTTCTGAGCAGTTCTTC.

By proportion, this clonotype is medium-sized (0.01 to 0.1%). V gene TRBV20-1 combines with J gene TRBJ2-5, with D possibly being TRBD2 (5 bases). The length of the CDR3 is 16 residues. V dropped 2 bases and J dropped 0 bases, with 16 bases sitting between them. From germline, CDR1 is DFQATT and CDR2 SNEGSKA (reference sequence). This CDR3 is CSARSLADGYQETQYF. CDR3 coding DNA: TGCAGTGCTAGATCGCTAGCCGATGGGTACCAAGAGACCCAGTACTTC.

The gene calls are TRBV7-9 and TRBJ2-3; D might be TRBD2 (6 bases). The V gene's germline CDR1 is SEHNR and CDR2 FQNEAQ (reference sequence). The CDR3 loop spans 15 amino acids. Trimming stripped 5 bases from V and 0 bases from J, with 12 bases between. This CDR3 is CASSQLAASTDTQYF. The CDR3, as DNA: TGTGCCAGCAGCCAACTAGCTGCTAGCACAGATACGCAGTATTTT.

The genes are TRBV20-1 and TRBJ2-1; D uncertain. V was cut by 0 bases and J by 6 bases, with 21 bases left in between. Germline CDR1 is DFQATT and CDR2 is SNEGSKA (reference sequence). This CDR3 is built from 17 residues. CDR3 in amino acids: CSARDGPGPAYSNEQFF. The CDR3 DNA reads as TGCAGTGCTAGAGATGGTCCGGGCCCCGCCTATTCCAATGAGCAGTTCTTC.

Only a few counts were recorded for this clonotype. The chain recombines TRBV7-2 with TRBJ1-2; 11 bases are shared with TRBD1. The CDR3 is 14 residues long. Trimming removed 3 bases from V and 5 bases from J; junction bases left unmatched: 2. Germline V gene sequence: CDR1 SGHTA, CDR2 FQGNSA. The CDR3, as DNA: TGTGCCAGCAGCTTTGGGGACAGGGGGTATGGCTACACCTTC. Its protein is CASSFGDRGYGYTF.

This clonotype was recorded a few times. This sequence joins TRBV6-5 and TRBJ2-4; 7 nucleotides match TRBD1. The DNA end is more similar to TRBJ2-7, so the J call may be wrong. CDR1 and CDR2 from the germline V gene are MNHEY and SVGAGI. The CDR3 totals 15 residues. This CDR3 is CASSYSGTALYEQYF. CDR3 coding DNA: TGTGCCAGCAGTTACTCAGGGACAGCACTTTACGAGCAGTACTTC.

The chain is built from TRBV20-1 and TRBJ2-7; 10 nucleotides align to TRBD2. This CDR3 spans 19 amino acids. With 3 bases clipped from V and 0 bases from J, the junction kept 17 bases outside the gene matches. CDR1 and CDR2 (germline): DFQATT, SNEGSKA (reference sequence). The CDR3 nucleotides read TGCAGTGCTAGCACCACCTGGGCCCCCGGGACTAGCGACTCCTACGAGCAGTACTTC. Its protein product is CSASTTWAPGTSDSYEQYF.

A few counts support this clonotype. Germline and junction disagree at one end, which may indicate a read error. As DNA, the CDR3 is TGTGCCAGCAGCCTAGCTATCCAACTTTATGGCTACACCTTC. Translated, it gives CASSLAIQLYGYTF. The chain combines TRBV7-2 with TRBJ1-2, with no clear D. The CDR3 is 14 residues long. Looked up from germline, CDR1 is SGHTA and CDR2 is FQGNSA. The whole variable domain, filled in from reference TRBV7-2 and TRBJ1-2, reads GAGVSQSPSNKVTEKGKDVELRCDPISGHTALYWYRQSLGQGLEFLIYFQGNSAPDKSGLPSDRFSAERTGGSVSTLTIQRTQQEDSAVYLCASSLAIQLYGYTFGSGTRLTVV.

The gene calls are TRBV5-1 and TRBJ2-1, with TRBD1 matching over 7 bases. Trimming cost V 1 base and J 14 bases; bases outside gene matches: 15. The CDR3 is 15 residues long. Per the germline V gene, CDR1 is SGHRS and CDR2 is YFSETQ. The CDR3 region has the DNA TGCGCCAGCAGCTTGATCCGGGACAGCGCCTCGAGCAAGTTCTTC. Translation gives CASSLIRDSASSKFF.

CDR3 residues: CASSSPGLSSGANVLTF. The CDR3 DNA reads TGTGCCAGCAGCTCACCGGGACTTTCCTCTGGGGCCAACGTCCTGACTTTC. The chain joins TRBV7-2 to TRBJ2-6; D might be TRBD2 (6 bases). CDR1 and CDR2 (germline): SGHTA, FQGNSA. Deletions cut 4 bases from V and 0 bases from J, with 13 bases between. The CDR3 is 17 residues long. The entire variable domain, with the rest obtained from reference TRBV7-2 and TRBJ2-6, is as follows: GAGVSQSPSNKVTEKGKDVELRCDPISGHTALYWYRQSLGQGLEFLIYFQGNSAPDKSGLPSDRFSAERTGGSVSTLTIQRTQQEDSAVYLCASSSPGLSSGANVLTFGAGSRLTVL.

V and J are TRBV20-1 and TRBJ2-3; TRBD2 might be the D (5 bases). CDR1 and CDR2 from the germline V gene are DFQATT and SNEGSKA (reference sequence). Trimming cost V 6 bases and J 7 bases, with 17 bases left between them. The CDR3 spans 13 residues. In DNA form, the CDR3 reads TGCAGTGCCCCCCGGCTAGCTGCCTATACGCAGTATTTT. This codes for CSAPRLAAYTQYF.

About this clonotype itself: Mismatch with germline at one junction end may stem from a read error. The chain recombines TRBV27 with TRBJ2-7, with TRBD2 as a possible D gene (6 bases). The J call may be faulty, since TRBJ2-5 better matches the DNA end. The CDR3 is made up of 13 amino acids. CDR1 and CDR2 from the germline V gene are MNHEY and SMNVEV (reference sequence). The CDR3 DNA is TGTGCCGGCAGTTTAGCAGGGAGGGAGACCCAGTACTTC. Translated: CAGSLAGRETQYF.

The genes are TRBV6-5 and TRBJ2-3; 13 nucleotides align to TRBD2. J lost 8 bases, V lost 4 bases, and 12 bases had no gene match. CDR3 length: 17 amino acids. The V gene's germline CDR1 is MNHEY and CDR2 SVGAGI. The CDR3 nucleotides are TGTGCCAGCAGTTTACTAGCGGGGGGGCTTTCCCTCAGTACGCAGTATTTT. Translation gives CASSLLAGGLSLSTQYF.

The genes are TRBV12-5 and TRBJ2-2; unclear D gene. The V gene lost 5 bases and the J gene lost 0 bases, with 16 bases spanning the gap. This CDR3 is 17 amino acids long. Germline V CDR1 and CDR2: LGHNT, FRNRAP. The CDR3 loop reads CASGRLRNPANTGELFF. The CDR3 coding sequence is TGTGCTAGTGGTCGCCTCCGGAATCCCGCGAACACCGGGGAGCTGTTTTTT.

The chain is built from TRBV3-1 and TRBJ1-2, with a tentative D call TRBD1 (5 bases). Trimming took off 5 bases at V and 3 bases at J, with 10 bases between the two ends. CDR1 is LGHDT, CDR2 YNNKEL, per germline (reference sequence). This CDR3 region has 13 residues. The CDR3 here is CASSEGRHYGYTF. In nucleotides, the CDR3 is TGTGCCAGCAGCGAGGGACGACACTATGGCTACACCTTC.

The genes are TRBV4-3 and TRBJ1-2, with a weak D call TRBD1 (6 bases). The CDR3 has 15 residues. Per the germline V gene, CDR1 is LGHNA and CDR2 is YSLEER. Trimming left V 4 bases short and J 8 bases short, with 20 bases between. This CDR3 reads CASSPGGGRVKGYTF. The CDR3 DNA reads TGCGCCAGCAGCCCTGGGGGGGGGCGGGTCAAAGGCTACACCTTC.

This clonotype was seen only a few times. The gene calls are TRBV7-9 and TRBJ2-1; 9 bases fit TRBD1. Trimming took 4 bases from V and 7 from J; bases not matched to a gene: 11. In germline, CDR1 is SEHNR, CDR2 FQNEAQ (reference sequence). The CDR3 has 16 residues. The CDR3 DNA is TGTGCCAGCAGCTATACCCCCGGGACAGGGATGAATGAGCAGTTCTTC. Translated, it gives CASSYTPGTGMNEQFF. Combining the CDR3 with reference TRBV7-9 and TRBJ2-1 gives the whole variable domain DTGVSQNPRHKITKRGQNVTFRCDPISEHNRLYWYRQTLGQGPEFLTYFQNEAQLEKSRLLSDRFSAERPKGSFSTLEIQRTEQGDSAMYLCASSYTPGTGMNEQFFGPGTRLTVL.

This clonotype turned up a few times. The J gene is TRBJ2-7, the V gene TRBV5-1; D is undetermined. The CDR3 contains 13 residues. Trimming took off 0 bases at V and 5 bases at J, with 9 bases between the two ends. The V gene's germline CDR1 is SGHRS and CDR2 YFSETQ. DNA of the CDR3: TGCGCCAGCAGCTTGGGCCTCATGGACGAGCAGTACTTC. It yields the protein CASSLGLMDEQYF.